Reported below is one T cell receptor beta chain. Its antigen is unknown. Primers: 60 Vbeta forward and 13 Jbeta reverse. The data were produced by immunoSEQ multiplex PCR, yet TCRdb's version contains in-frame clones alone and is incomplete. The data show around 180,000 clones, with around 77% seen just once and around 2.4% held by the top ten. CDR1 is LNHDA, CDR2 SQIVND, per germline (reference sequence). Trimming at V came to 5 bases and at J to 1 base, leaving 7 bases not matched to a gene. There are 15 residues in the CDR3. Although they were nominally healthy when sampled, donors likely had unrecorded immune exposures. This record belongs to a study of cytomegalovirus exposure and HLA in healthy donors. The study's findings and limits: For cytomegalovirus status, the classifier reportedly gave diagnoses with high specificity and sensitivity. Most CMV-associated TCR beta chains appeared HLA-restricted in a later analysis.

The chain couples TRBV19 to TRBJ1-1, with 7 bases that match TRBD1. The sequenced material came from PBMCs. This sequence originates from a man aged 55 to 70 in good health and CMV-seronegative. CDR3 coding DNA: TGTGCCAGTAGTCAACCGGGACAGAAGAACACTGAAGCTTTCTTT. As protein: CASSQPGQKNTEAFF.